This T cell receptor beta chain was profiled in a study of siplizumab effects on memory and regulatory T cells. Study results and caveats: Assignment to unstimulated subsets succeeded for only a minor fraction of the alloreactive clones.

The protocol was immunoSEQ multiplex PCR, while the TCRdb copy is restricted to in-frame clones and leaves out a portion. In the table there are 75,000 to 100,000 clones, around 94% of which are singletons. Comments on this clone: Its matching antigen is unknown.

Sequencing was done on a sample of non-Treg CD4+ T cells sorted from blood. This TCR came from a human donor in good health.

The CDR3 region has the DNA TGTGCCAGCAGTTACATCCGGGACAGGGACCCGTTCTTC. Residues: CASSYIRDRDPFF. The V and J genes are TRBV6-5 and TRBJ2-1, with TRBD1 matching 9 bases. The CDR3 is 13 residues long. The germline gives CDR1 MNHEY, CDR2 SVGAGI. V was pared by 2 bases and J by 15 bases, with 8 bases of the junction left unmatched.